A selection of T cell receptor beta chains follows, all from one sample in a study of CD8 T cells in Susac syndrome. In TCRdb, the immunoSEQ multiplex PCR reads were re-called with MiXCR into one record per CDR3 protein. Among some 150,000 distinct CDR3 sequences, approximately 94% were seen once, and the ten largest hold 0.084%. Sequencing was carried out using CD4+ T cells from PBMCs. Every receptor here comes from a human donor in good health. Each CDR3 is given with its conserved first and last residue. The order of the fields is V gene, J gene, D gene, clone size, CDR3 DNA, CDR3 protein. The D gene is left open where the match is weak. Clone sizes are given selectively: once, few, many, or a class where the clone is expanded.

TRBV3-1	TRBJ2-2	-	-	TGTGCCAGCAGCCCGACAAGTAACACCGGGGAGCTGTTTTTT	CASSPTSNTGELFF
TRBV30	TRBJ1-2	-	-	TGTGCCTCGCTTCAAGGGGCCCCCTATGGCTACACCTTC	CASLQGAPYGYTF
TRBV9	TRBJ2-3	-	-	TGTGCCAGCAGCGTAGAAGGTACTACAGATACGCAGTATTTT	CASSVEGTTDTQYF
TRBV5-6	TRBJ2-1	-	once	TGTGCCAGCAGCCGGGCATATGAGCAGTTCTTC	CASSRAYEQFF
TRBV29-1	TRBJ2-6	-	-	TGCAGCGTCGGGACGGCCTCTGGGGCCAACGTCCTGACTTTC	CSVGTASGANVLTF
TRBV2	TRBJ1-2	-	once	TGTGCCAGCAGCGCTTTTCAGGGGAACTATGGCTACACCTTC	CASSAFQGNYGYTF
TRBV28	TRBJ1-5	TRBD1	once	TGTGCCAGCAGTTCAACCCCGGGACAGGAGTACGCTCAGCCCCAGCATTTT	CASSSTPGQEYAQPQHF
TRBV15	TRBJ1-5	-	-	TGTGCCACCAGCAGAGAGCCCTGGACAGACAATCAGCCCCAGCATTTT	CATSREPWTDNQPQHF
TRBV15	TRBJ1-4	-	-	TGTGCCACCAGCAGAGATCTAGGGGGGAGTGAAAAACTGTTTTTT	CATSRDLGGSEKLFF
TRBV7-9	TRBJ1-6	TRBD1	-	TGTGCCAGCAGCTTAGGGGACAGGAGCAATTCACCCCTCCACTTT	CASSLGDRSNSPLHF
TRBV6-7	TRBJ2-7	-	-	TGTGCCAGCAACCCCCCGAGGGGGTACAGCTCCTACGAGCAGTACTTC	CASNPPRGYSSYEQYF
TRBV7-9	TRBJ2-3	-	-	TGTGCCAGCAGCGATTCTAGGGTTTCGGCAGATACGCAGTATTTT	CASSDSRVSADTQYF
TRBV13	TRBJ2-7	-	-	TGTGCCAGCAGCTTGGCCCCGAGAGGCTACGAGCAGTACTTC	CASSLAPRGYEQYF
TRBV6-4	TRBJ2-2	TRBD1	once	TGTGCCAGCAGTCATTGGTACAGGGGGCCGAACACCGGGGAGCTGTTTTTT	CASSHWYRGPNTGELFF
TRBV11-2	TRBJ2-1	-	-	TGTGCCAGCAGCTTAGCCTACAGGGACAATGAGCAGTTCTTC	CASSLAYRDNEQFF
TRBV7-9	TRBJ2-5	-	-	TGTGCCAGCAGCTTGATGGTGACAGTGGGGTTAGAGACCCAGTACTTC	CASSLMVTVGLETQYF
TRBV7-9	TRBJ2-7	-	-	TGTGCCAGCAGCCTTACACACTCAATGGCGTACGAGCAGTACTTC	CASSLTHSMAYEQYF
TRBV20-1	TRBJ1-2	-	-	TGCAGTGCTAGAGATCGCCAGGCACACTATGGCTACACCTTC	CSARDRQAHYGYTF
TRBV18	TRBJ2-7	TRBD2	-	TGTGCCAGCTCACCGCGGGAGGCCTACGAGCAGTACTTC	CASSPREAYEQYF
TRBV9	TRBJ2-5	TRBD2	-	TGTGCCAGCAGCGTTCGCTCATCCAGCGGGGGGGGCCACCAAGAGACCCAGTACTTC	CASSVRSSSGGGHQETQYF
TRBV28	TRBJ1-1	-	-	TGTGCCAGCAGAGACCGGGGGGGGAGGACTGAAGCTTTCTTT	CASRDRGGRTEAFF
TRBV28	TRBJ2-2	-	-	TGTGCCAGCGGGGGAGACACTCTGAACACCGGGGAGCTGTTTTTT	CASGGDTLNTGELFF
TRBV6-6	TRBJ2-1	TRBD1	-	TGTGCCAGCAGAAACTCGGGACAGGGGTCGCAGTTCTTC	CASRNSGQGSQFF
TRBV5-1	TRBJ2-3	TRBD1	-	TGCGCCAGCAGCTTGGGGGACAGGGGGGGCACAGATACGCAGTATTTT	CASSLGDRGGTDTQYF
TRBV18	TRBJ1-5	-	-	TGTGCCAGCTCACCAGGTGCGGGGAATCAGCCCCAGCATTTT	CASSPGAGNQPQHF
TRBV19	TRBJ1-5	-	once	TGTGCCAGTAGTATCGGATATAGCAATCAGCCCCAGCATTTT	CASSIGYSNQPQHF
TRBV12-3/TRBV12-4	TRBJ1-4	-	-	TGTGCCAGCAGTCAGAGACAGACAACTAATGAAAAACTGTTTTTT	CASSQRQTTNEKLFF
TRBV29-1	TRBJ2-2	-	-	TGCAGCGTTTATAACACCGGGGAGCTGTTTTTT	CSVYNTGELFF
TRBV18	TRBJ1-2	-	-	TGTGCCAGCTCTCCAAGGGGAGGGGAAACTGGCTACACCTTC	CASSPRGGETGYTF
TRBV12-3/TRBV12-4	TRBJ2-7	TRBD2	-	TGTGCCAGCAGTCCTCGACTAGCGGGAGGGCCAGGCGAGCAGTACTTC	CASSPRLAGGPGEQYF
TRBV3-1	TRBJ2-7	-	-	TGTGCCAGCAGCCACCGGAAGGGAACCTACGAGCAGTACTTC	CASSHRKGTYEQYF
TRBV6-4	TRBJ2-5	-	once	TGTGCCAGCAGTGACCCGGTCGAGACCCAGTACTTC	CASSDPVETQYF
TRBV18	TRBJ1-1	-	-	TGTGCCAGCTCGACGAGCGTGAGGGACACTGAAGCTTTCTTT	CASSTSVRDTEAFF
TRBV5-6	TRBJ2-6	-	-	TGTGCCAGCAGCTTGGGTGAGGTCCGACGCTCTGGGGCCAACGTCCTGACTTTC	CASSLGEVRRSGANVLTF
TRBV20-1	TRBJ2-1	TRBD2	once	TGCAGTGCTAGGCCGATCCCCGGACTAGCGGGAGTAGTGGACAATGAGCAGTTCTTC	CSARPIPGLAGVVDNEQFF
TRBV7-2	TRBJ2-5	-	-	TGTGCCAGCAGCTTAGCTAGATTATCAGTCCGGGAGACCCAGTACTTC	CASSLARLSVRETQYF
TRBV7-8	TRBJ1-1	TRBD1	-	TGTGCCAGCAGCTTCCACAGGGGGCCCGACACTGAAGCTTTCTTT	CASSFHRGPDTEAFF
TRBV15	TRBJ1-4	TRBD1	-	TGTGCCACCGGAACTGACAGGGGGCAGGAAAAACTGTTTTTT	CATGTDRGQEKLFF
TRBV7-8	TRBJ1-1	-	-	TGTGCCAGCAGCTTAGCATCCAGGGCGGACACTGAAGCTTTCTTT	CASSLASRADTEAFF
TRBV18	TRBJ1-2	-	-	TGTGCCAGCTCACCGAGTGTCTATGGCTACACCTTC	CASSPSVYGYTF
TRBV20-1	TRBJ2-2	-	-	TGCAGTGCTAAGTTGGTGGTCACCGGGGAGCTGTTTTTT	CSAKLVVTGELFF
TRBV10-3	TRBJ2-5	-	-	TGTGCCACCTTACAGCCCCCGGGGCAGGAGACCCAGTACTTC	CATLQPPGQETQYF
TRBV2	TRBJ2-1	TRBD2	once	TGTGCCAGCAGTGAAGAGGCTAGCGGGAGCAATGAGCAGTTCTTC	CASSEEASGSNEQFF
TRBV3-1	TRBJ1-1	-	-	TGTGCCAGCAGCCACGCTTGGGGCACTGAAGCTTTCTTT	CASSHAWGTEAFF
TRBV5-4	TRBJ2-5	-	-	TGTGCCAGCAGCTTGGATCAGGCTCGGGAGACCCAGTACTTC	CASSLDQARETQYF
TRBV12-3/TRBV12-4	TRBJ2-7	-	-	TGTGCCAGCAGTTTACGGCGCTACGAGCAGTACTTC	CASSLRRYEQYF
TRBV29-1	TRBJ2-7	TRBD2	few	TGCAGCGTTGAATTGGCGGGAGGTGGGGAGCAGTACTTC	CSVELAGGGEQYF
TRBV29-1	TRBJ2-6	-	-	TGCAGCGTCCAACGGGACATAGACTCTGGGGCCAACGTCCTGACTTTC	CSVQRDIDSGANVLTF
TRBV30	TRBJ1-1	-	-	TGTGCCTGGAGTAAGGCCAGGGGCTCAATGAACACTGAAGCTTTCTTT	CAWSKARGSMNTEAFF
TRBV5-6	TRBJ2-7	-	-	TGTGCCAGCAGCTTCCTGGGGCGCGGGGTCTACGAGCAGTACTTC	CASSFLGRGVYEQYF
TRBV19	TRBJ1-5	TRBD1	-	TGTGCCAGTACCACTCCGGGACAGGGATCTCAGCCCCAGCATTTT	CASTTPGQGSQPQHF
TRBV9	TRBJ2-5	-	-	TGTGCCAGCAGCGTACTAGCGGAGAGGGGGGAGACCCAGTACTTC	CASSVLAERGETQYF
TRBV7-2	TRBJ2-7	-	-	TGTGCCAGCAGCTTAGCAGGGATATCCTACGAGCAGTACTTC	CASSLAGISYEQYF